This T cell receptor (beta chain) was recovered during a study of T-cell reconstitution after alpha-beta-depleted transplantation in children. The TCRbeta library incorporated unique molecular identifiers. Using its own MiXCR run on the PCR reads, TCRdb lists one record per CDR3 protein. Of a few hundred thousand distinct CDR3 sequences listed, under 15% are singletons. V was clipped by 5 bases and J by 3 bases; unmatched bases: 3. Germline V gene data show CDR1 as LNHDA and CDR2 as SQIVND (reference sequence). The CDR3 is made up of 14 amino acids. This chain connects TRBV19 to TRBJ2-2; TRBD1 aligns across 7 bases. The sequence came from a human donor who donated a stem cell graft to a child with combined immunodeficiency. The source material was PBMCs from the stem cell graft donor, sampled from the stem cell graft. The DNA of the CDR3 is TGTGCCAGTAGTCGGGACAGACACACCGGGGAGCTGTTTTTT. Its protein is CASSRDRHTGELFF.